A selection of T cell receptor beta chains follows, all from one sample in a study of beta chain features in type 1 diabetes. TCRdb's copy holds only in-frame clones and misses some; the assay was immunoSEQ multiplex PCR. The sample shows some 660,000 clones, about 14% of them seen only once. Sequencing was performed on naive CD4+ T cells from blood. Receptor source: a man between 18 and 35 years old with type 1 diabetes. Each CDR3 is given with its conserved first and last residue. The D gene is left open where the match is weak. Clone size is not always given. Where it is, it says once, few, many or a class for expanded clones.

J gene,D gene,clone size,V gene,CDR3 protein,CDR3 DNA
TRBJ2-5,-,few,TRBV7-8,CASSWGMGEETQYF,TGTGCCAGCAGCTGGGGAATGGGGGAAGAGACCCAGTACTTC
TRBJ2-3,-,-,TRBV9,CASSVVGGTDTQYF,TGTGCCAGCAGCGTAGTTGGGGGCACAGATACGCAGTATTTT
TRBJ2-5,-,few,TRBV23-1,CASSRIGNETQYF,TGCGCCAGCAGTAGAATAGGGAATGAGACCCAGTACTTC
TRBJ1-2,-,once,TRBV7-6,CASSLSGAYGYTF,TGTGCCAGCAGCTTATCAGGGGCCTATGGCTACACCTTC
TRBJ2-7,-,few,TRBV30,CAWETGSYEQYF,TGTGCCTGGGAGACGGGGTCCTACGAGCAGTACTTC
TRBJ2-3,-,-,TRBV27,CASRLPSTDTQYF,TGTGCCAGCAGGCTTCCCAGCACAGATACGCAGTATTTT
TRBJ2-3,-,few,TRBV9,CASSVGGDTQYF,TGTGCCAGCAGCGTAGGCGGTGATACGCAGTATTTT
TRBJ2-4,-,-,TRBV18,CASSPPFSANIQYF,TGTGCCAGCTCACCACCGTTTAGTGCGAACATTCAGTACTTC
TRBJ2-5,-,few,TRBV5-6,CASSLPGPTYQETQYF,TGTGCCAGCAGCTTGCCGGGACCAACGTACCAAGAGACCCAGTACTTC
TRBJ1-1,-,-,TRBV15,CATSRMGDNTEAFF,TGTGCCACCAGCAGGATGGGGGATAACACTGAAGCTTTCTTT
TRBJ1-5,-,few,TRBV2,CASRTGSQPQHF,TGTGCCAGCAGAACAGGCAGTCAGCCCCAGCATTTT
TRBJ1-2,TRBD1,few,TRBV9,CASTPRGQGAAYGYTF,TGTGCCAGCACCCCGAGGGGGCAGGGGGCGGCCTATGGCTACACCTTC
TRBJ1-1,-,few,TRBV30,CAWSGTVNTEAFF,TGTGCCTGGAGTGGGACAGTGAACACTGAAGCTTTCTTT
TRBJ2-6,-,few,TRBV18,CASSQDSSGANVLTF,TGTGCCAGCTCACAAGACAGCTCCGGGGCCAACGTCCTGACTTTC
TRBJ2-1,TRBD1,few,TRBV7-9,CASSSGTGGLNEQFF,TGTGCCAGCAGCTCCGGGACAGGGGGGCTCAATGAGCAGTTCTTC
TRBJ2-5,-,few,TRBV6-5,CASSYSGETQYF,TGTGCCAGCAGTTACTCGGGGGAGACCCAGTACTTC
TRBJ2-4,-,-,TRBV2,CASSDRAIENIQYF,TGTGCCAGCAGTGATCGGGCGATAGAGAACATTCAGTACTTC
TRBJ2-7,-,few,TRBV2,CASSTAGGYEQYF,TGTGCCAGCAGTACCGCCGGGGGCTACGAGCAGTACTTC
TRBJ1-1,-,-,TRBV7-9,CASSFSLKRGEAFF,TGTGCCAGCAGCTTTTCGCTGAAGCGGGGTGAAGCTTTCTTT
TRBJ2-1,TRBD2,-,TRBV9,CASSPRLSGGEFF,TGTGCCAGCAGCCCCCGTCTGAGCGGGGGGGAGTTCTTC
TRBJ2-7,-,few,TRBV27,CASSLETVPSYEQYF,TGTGCCAGCAGTTTAGAAACAGTACCATCCTACGAGCAGTACTTC
TRBJ2-5,-,few,TRBV9,CASSSISGKRETQYF,TGTGCCAGCAGCTCAATATCGGGGAAACGTGAGACCCAGTACTTC
TRBJ1-2,-,few,TRBV28,CASSLIGPNYGYTF,TGTGCCAGCAGTTTGATCGGGCCCAACTATGGCTACACCTTC
TRBJ1-5,TRBD1,-,TRBV18,CASSPNRDSDPPQHF,TGTGCCAGCTCACCCAACCGGGACAGCGACCCACCCCAGCATTTT
TRBJ1-5,-,-,TRBV6-1,CASKHSNQPQHF,TGTGCCAGCAAACATAGCAATCAGCCCCAGCATTTT
TRBJ2-5,-,-,TRBV6-5,CASNPHRLEGETQYF,TGTGCCAGCAACCCCCACCGACTAGAGGGGGAGACCCAGTACTTC